The 23 T cell receptor beta chains below come from one sample, sequenced in a study of T-cell reconstitution after alpha-beta-depleted transplantation in children. A TCRbeta library incorporating unique molecular identifiers was prepared. One entry per CDR3 protein, called by TCRdb with MiXCR from the PCR reads. Altogether 480,000 or so distinct CDR3 sequences are present, about 10% being singletons, with the ten largest covering around 2%. This specimen consisted of PBMCs, obtained before TCRalphabeta/CD19-depleted stem cell transplant. The origin of the receptors is a child aged 2-15 years with inherited bone marrow failure, due to receive a stem cell transplant.

This clonotype was counted many times. This chain joins TRBV28 and TRBJ2-2; D unresolved. Trimming removed 3 bases from V and 6 bases from J, with 17 bases in between. Germline V gene sequence: CDR1 MDHEN, CDR2 SYDVKM. The CDR3 length is 16 residues. CDR3 nucleotides: TGTGCCAGCAGTTTTTATCTAGGAAAGGGTGCCGGGGAGCTGTTTTTT. Translation: CASSFYLGKGAGELFF.

This clonotype came up a few times. This rearrangement joins TRBV7-8 to TRBJ2-1; 8 bases align to TRBD1. Germline loops: CDR1 SGHVS, CDR2 FQNEAQ. After removal of 0 bases from V and 4 bases from J, the junction contained 5 bases not matched to a gene. The CDR3 has 16 residues. In nucleotides, the CDR3 is TGTGCCAGCAGCTTAGCCGGGACAGGACGATACAATGAGCAGTTCTTC. This sequence encodes CASSLAGTGRYNEQFF.

This clonotype has only a few counts. The chain uses TRBV14 and TRBJ2-1; 9 nucleotides match TRBD1. The V segment lost 3 bases and the J segment 7 bases; nucleotides outside the gene matches: 10. This CDR3 is built from 16 residues. In germline, CDR1 is SGHDN, CDR2 FVKESK. The CDR3 protein is CASSQGWGTGQNEQFF. For the CDR3, the DNA is TGTGCCAGCAGCCAGGGGTGGGGGACAGGGCAGAATGAGCAGTTCTTC.

This rearrangement joins TRBV12-3 or TRBV12-4 to TRBJ2-1; TRBD2 aligns across 11 bases. J gave up 3 bases and V 6 bases, and 7 bases lay outside the gene matches. The CDR3 length is 16 residues. CDR3 amino acids: CASRGNSGRDYNEQFF. CDR3 bases: TGTGCCAGCAGGGGAAATAGCGGGAGGGACTACAATGAGCAGTTCTTC.

The rearrangement uses TRBV27 and TRBJ2-7; 12 nucleotides align to TRBD2. The CDR3 runs to 16 residues. V lost 3 bases and J lost 0; bases outside the gene matches: 3. Per the germline V gene, CDR1 is MNHEY and CDR2 is SMNVEV (reference sequence). In nucleotides, the CDR3 is TGTGCCAGCAGTTTCTTACTAGCGGGAGGCTCCTACGAGCAGTACTTC. Translated, it gives CASSFLLAGGSYEQYF.

This clonotype was counted many times. The chain employs TRBV20-1 and TRBJ2-5, with D possibly TRBD2 on 6 matching bases. V was pared by 0 bases and J by 2 bases, with 13 bases between. This CDR3 spans 15 amino acids. Germline CDR1 and CDR2: DFQATT and SNEGSKA (reference sequence). This chain's CDR3 is CSARDLGGNQETQYF. The DNA for the CDR3 is TGCAGTGCTAGAGATCTCGGCGGGAATCAAGAGACCCAGTACTTC.

The sample holds many counts of this clonotype. The chain employs TRBV24-1 and TRBJ2-1, with 7 bases lining up with TRBD1. V was clipped by 4 bases and J by 15 bases; unmatched bases: 14. CDR3 length: 14 amino acids. Germline CDR1 reads KGHDR; CDR2 reads SFDVKD. As DNA, the CDR3 is TGTGCCACCAGTGAGGCCGCTACAGGGGAATGTCTGTTCTTC. It is translated as CATSEAATGECLFF.

This clonotype was detected many times. This chain uses TRBV18 with TRBJ1-5; TRBD1 matches at 7 bases. The germline gives CDR1 KGHSH, CDR2 LQKENI. V lost 2 bases to trimming and J lost 4 bases; unmatched junction nucleotides: 5. The length of the CDR3 is 15 residues. DNA for the CDR3: TGTGCCAGCTCACCAACCGGGACAGAAAATCAGCCCCAGCATTTT. Translation: CASSPTGTENQPQHF.

In its sample, this clonotype was seen many times. V usage is TRBV28 and J usage is TRBJ2-5; 10 bases are a match to TRBD1. The V gene end was trimmed by 6 bases and the J gene end by 8 bases; junction bases not matched to a gene: 3. Germline V gene lookup returns CDR1 MDHEN and CDR2 SYDVKM. CDR3 length equals 12 residues. CDR3 residues: CASRQTGGTQYF. As DNA, the CDR3 is TGTGCCAGCAGGCAGACAGGGGGCACCCAGTACTTC.

This clonotype was recorded at least ten times. The rearrangement joins TRBV7-8 to TRBJ1-4, with TRBD1 as a possible D gene (5 bases). This CDR3 comprises 15 residues. Deletions cut 1 base from V and 4 bases from J, with 10 bases between. Germline CDR1 is SGHVS and CDR2 is FQNEAQ. The CDR3 loop is CASSLVGTFNEKLFF. CDR3 nucleotides: TGTGCCAGCAGCTTAGTGGGGACCTTTAATGAAAAACTGTTTTTT. Complete variable domain (other parts from reference TRBV7-8 and TRBJ1-4): GAGVSQSPRYKVAKRGQDVALRCDPISGHVSLFWYQQALGQGPEFLTYFQNEAQLDKSGLPSDRFFAERPEGSVSTLKIQRTQQEDSAVYLCASSLVGTFNEKLFFGSGTQLSVL.

This clonotype was counted a few times. The chain recombines TRBV5-5 with TRBJ2-7; no definite D call. The germline CDR1 and CDR2 sequences are SGHKS and YYEKEE (reference sequence). V gave up 1 base and J gave up 3 bases, with 8 bases separating them. This CDR3 has 13 amino acids. The CDR3 bases are TGTGCCAGCAGCTTGCCCATACACTACGAGCAGTACTTC. It translates to CASSLPIHYEQYF. Drawing the rest from reference TRBV5-5 and TRBJ2-7, the complete variable domain is DAGVTQSPTHLIKTRGQQVTLRCSPISGHKSVSWYQQVLGQGPQFIFQYYEKEERGRGNFPDRFSARQFPNYSSELNVNALLLGDSALYLCASSLPIHYEQYFGPGTRLTVT.

Many counts were recorded for this clonotype. This chain joins TRBV27 and TRBJ1-2; 7 bases fit TRBD1. The V gene end was trimmed by 0 bases and the J gene end by 4 bases; junction bases not matched to a gene: 2. CDR1 is MNHEY, CDR2 SMNVEV, per germline (reference sequence). CDR3 length: 14 amino acids. CDR3 bases: TGTGCCAGCAGTTTATCGGGACAGCGCTATGGCTACACCTTC. This codes for CASSLSGQRYGYTF.

This clonotype showed up many times. The junction and the germline gene differ at one end; a read error may be behind it. This rearrangement joins TRBV15 to TRBJ2-2; tentatively, D is TRBD2 (5 bases). CDR1 LNHNV and CDR2 YYDKDF come from the germline V gene (reference sequence). CDR3 length: 12 amino acids. In nucleotides, the CDR3 is TGTGCCACCAGCAAGACTACCGGAGAGCTGTTTTTT. Translated: CATSKTTGELFF.

This clonotype came up many times. The chain recombines TRBV20-1 with TRBJ2-7; 10 bases line up with TRBD2. Losses at the gene ends were 3 bases for V and 5 bases for J; bases not matched to a gene: 13. Germline CDR1 is DFQATT and CDR2 is SNEGSKA (reference sequence). This CDR3 comprises 16 residues. CDR3 nucleotides: TGCAGTGCTAGCGGTTCGCTAGCGGGAGTAAGGCACGAGCAGTACTTC. It yields the protein CSASGSLAGVRHEQYF.

This clonotype was observed many times. The DNA for the CDR3 is TGCAGCGTAGGACCCTACGATACGCAGTATTTT. Amino acids: CSVGPYDTQYF. The chain combines TRBV29-1 with TRBJ2-3; D remains ambiguous. With 6 bases removed from V and 6 bases from J, the gap between germline ends came to 10 bases. The CDR3 covers 11 residues. Germline V gene lookup returns CDR1 SQVTM and CDR2 ANQGSEA.

This clonotype has only a few counts. The chain uses TRBV30 and TRBJ1-2, with D hard to call. Trimming removed 0 bases at V and 4 bases at J, with 6 bases between. The length of the CDR3 is 12 residues. CDR1 and CDR2 from the germline V gene are GTSNPN and SVGIG (reference sequence). CDR3 sequence: CAWSVRIYGYTF. The CDR3 coding sequence is TGTGCCTGGAGTGTGCGAATCTATGGCTACACCTTC.

In its sample, this clonotype was seen many times. The chain joins TRBV12-3 or TRBV12-4 to TRBJ2-1; no clear D. V dropped 4 bases and J dropped 0 bases, with 10 bases sitting between them. The CDR3 covers 15 residues. The CDR3 protein is CASSYQDPSYNEQFF. CDR3 bases: TGTGCCAGCAGTTACCAGGACCCCTCCTACAATGAGCAGTTCTTC.

The J gene is TRBJ2-2, the V gene TRBV28, with 8 bases identical to TRBD2. The CDR3 spans 18 residues. V lost 8 bases to trimming and J lost 0 bases; unmatched junction nucleotides: 14. Germline V gene data show CDR1 as MDHEN and CDR2 as SYDVKM. The DNA for the CDR3 is TGTGCCAGCTGCCGCCGGGGGGGGCACGTTCCGAACACCGGGGAGCTGTTTTTT. This encodes CASCRRGGHVPNTGELFF.

J is TRBJ2-5 and V is TRBV5-1, with D possibly being TRBD1 (6 bases). The CDR3 spans 19 residues. The V end was cut by 1 base, the J end by 1 base, with 23 bases between. Per the germline V gene, CDR1 is SGHRS and CDR2 is YFSETQ. CDR3 nucleotide sequence: TGCGCCAGCAGCTTGCGCAGTATCCAGGGGCAACCTCTCCAAGAGACCCAGTACTTC. Protein product: CASSLRSIQGQPLQETQYF.

This clonotype was detected ten times or more. The chain combines TRBV7-2 with TRBJ2-1; 11 bases line up with TRBD2. CDR3 length: 18 amino acids. The germline CDR1 and CDR2 sequences are SGHTA and FQGNSA. With V trimmed by 2 bases and J by 4 bases, 10 bases remained unmatched. CDR3 coding DNA: TGTGCCAGCAGCTTACGCCAAACTAGCGGGAGTTTTTACAATGAGCAGTTCTTC. Translation gives CASSLRQTSGSFYNEQFF. The variable domain in full, completed from reference TRBV7-2 and TRBJ2-1, reads GAGVSQSPSNKVTEKGKDVELRCDPISGHTALYWYRQSLGQGLEFLIYFQGNSAPDKSGLPSDRFSAERTGGSVSTLTIQRTQQEDSAVYLCASSLRQTSGSFYNEQFFGPGTRLTVL.

This clonotype was counted many times. The J gene is TRBJ2-5, the V gene TRBV7-9; D gene ambiguous. Germline CDR1 SEHNR, CDR2 FQNEAQ (reference sequence). The germline V and J ends were trimmed by 5 bases and 6 bases, with 22 bases remaining between them. CDR3 length: 16 amino acids. This chain's CDR3 is CASSPPMDGRSQTQYF. The CDR3 DNA is TGTGCCAGCAGCCCTCCGATGGACGGAAGGTCTCAGACCCAGTACTTC.

This clonotype was counted many times. The chain couples TRBV3-1 to TRBJ2-7; D remains unclear. The CDR3 consists of 14 residues. CDR1 LGHDT and CDR2 YNNKEL come from the germline V gene (reference sequence). V lost 4 bases, J lost 0 bases, and 10 bases lay in between. The CDR3 bases are TGTGCCAGCAGCCCCCGACTTGACTCCTACGAGCAGTACTTC. It translates to CASSPRLDSYEQYF.

Turning to this clonotype: With a much larger clone just one base away, this may be a read error. The CDR3 sequence: CTTSGQNTGELFF. In nucleotides, the CDR3 is TGCACCACTTCGGGACAGAACACCGGGGAGCTGTTTTTT. This rearrangement joins TRBV10-2 to TRBJ2-2; TRBD1 might be the D (6 bases). In germline, CDR1 is WSHSY, CDR2 SAAADI. CDR3 length: 13 residues.